This T cell receptor beta chain was profiled in a study of Graves' ophthalmopathy and Graves' hyperthyroidism. Researchers classed hyperthyroidism as stable given no ophthalmopathy within 18 months of follow-up. The authors enrolled newly diagnosed hyperthyroidism patients aged 18 to 65 with under 2 months' duration. The sample holds many counts of this clonotype. The target antigen is unknown. With 0 bases removed from V and 6 bases from J, the gap between germline ends came to 12 bases. Germline loops: CDR1 DFQATT, CDR2 SNEGSKA (reference sequence). The CDR3 runs to 14 residues. General observations from the study: Between ophthalmopathy and stable hyperthyroidism, a 13-signature model drew a separation with 87.88% sensitivity and about 81% specificity. Clonotypes were expanded in thyroid at above 0.001 frequency, and most also appeared in blood.

The study amplified TCR beta CDR3 regions using RNA transcripts. An initial RT-PCR round employing HTBI primers preceded a second-round multiplex PCR. A single record per CDR3 protein comes from TCRdb applying MiXCR to the multiplex PCR reads. The sample consists of about 400,000 distinct CDR3 sequences, over 15% of them appearing once. The chain joins TRBV20-1 to TRBJ1-5; D not resolved. Source material: peripheral blood. This sequence originates from a woman aged 18-29 years with stable Graves' hyperthyroidism. The CDR3 DNA is TGCAGTGCTAGAGACGGGATTCCCGGTCAGCCCCAGCATTTT. Its protein is CSARDGIPGQPQHF.